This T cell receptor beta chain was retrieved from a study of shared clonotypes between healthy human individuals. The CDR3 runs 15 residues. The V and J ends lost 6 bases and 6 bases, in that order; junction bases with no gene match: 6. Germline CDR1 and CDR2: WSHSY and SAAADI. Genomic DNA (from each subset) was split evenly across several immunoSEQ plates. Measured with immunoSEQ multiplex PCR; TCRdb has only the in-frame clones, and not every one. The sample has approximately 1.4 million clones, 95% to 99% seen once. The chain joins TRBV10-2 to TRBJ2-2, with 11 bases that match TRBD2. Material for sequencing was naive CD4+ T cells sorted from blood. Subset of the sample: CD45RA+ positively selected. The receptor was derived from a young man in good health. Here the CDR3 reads CASSVTSGRSGELFF. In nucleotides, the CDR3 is TGCGCCAGCAGCGTAACTAGCGGGAGATCCGGGGAGCTGTTTTTT.